This TCR beta chain derives from a study of molecular identifiers for immune sequencing clone quantification. In preparing bulk TCR libraries, previously described methods and listed TCR primers were used. Each CDR3 protein gets one entry after TCRdb re-called the PCR reads with MiXCR. The profile shows roughly 320,000 distinct CDR3 sequences, about 20% of them singletons. Trimming left V 1 base short and J 5 bases short, with 7 bases between. The germline V gene has CDR1 GTSNPN and CDR2 SVGIG (reference sequence). The CDR3 extends over 12 amino acids. Many counts were recorded for this clonotype. A CD8+CD4-CCR7+CD45RA+ phenotype served as the sorting definition for naive CD8 T cells.

The chain has TRBV30 and TRBJ2-3, with unresolved D. The sequence derives from a human donor in good health. Some libraries in this study had Jurkat cell RNA spiked in. Source material: naive CD8+ T cells from blood, with Jurkat cell RNA spiked in. The sample's subset: FACS-sorted CD8+CD4-CCR7+CD45RA+ naive T cells. The CDR3 loop reads CAWSAIKDTQYF. The CDR3 coding sequence is TGTGCCTGGAGTGCAATAAAAGATACGCAGTATTTT. Full variable domain (missing parts from reference TRBV30 and TRBJ2-3): SQTIHQWPATLVQPVGSPLSLECTVEGTSNPNLYWYRQAAGRGLQLLFYSVGIGQISSEVPQNLSASRPQDRQFILSSKKLLLSDSGFYLCAWSAIKDTQYFGPGTRLTVL.